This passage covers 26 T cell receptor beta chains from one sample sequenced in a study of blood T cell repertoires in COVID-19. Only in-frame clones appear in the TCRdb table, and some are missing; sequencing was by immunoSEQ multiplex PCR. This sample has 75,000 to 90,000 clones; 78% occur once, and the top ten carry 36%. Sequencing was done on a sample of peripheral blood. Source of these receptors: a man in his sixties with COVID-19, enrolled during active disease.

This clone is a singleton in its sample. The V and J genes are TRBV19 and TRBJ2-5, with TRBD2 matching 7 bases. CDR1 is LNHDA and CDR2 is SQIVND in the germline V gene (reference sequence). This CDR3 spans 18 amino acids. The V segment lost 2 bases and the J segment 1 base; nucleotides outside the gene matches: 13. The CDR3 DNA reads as TGTGCCAGTAGTATAAATCAGCGCGGGGGTGGGCCCCAAGAGACCCAGTACTTC. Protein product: CASSINQRGGGPQETQYF.

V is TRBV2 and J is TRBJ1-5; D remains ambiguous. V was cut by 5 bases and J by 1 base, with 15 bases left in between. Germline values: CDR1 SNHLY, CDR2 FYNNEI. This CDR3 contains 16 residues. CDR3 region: CASSPLGGSSNQPQHF. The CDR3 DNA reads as TGTGCCAGCAGTCCCCTTGGAGGGTCCAGCAATCAGCCCCAGCATTTT.

The CDR3 DNA reads as TGTGCCAGCAGCCCCCCCTGGGGGCGGAACACCGGGGAGCTGTTTTTT. It codes for CASSPPWGRNTGELFF. The rearrangement links TRBV9 to TRBJ2-2, with D possibly matching TRBD1 (6 bases). Germline loops: CDR1 SGDLS, CDR2 YYNGEE. Trimming took 4 bases from V and 1 from J, leaving 14 bases between them. The CDR3 contains 16 residues.

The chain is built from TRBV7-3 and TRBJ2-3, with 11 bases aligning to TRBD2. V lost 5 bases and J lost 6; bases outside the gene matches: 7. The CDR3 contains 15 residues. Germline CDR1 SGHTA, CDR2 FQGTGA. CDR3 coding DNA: TGTGCCAGCAGCCCATTAGCGGGGGGGCCGGATACGCAGTATTTT. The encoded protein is CASSPLAGGPDTQYF.

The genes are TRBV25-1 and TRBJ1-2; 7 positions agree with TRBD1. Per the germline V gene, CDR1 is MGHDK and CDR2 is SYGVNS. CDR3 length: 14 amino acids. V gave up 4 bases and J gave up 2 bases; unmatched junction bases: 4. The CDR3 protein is CASSGATGNYGYTF. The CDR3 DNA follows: TGTGCCAGCAGTGGGGCGACAGGGAACTATGGCTACACCTTC.

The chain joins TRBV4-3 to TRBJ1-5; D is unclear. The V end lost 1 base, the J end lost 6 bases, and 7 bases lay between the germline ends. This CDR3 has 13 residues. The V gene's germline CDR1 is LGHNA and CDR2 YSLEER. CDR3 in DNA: TGCGCCAGCAGCCAAGGGGCCTTTCAGCCCCAGCATTTT. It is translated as CASSQGAFQPQHF.

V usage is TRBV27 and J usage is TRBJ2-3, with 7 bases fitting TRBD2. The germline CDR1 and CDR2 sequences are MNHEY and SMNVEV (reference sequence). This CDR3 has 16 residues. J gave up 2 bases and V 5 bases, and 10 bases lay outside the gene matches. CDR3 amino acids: CASSPQPLADTDTQYF. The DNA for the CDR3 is TGTGCCAGCAGTCCGCAGCCGCTAGCGGACACAGATACGCAGTATTTT.

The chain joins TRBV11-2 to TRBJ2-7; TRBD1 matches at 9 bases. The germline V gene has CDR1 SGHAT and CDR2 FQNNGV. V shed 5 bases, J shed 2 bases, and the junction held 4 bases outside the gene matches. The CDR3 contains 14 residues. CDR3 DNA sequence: TGTGCCAGCAGCCGAAGGGACAGGGCCTACGAGCAGTACTTC. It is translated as CASSRRDRAYEQYF.

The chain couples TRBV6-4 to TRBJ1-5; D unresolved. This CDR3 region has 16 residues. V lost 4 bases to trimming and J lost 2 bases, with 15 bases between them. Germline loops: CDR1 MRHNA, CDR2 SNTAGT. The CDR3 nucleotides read TGTGCCAGCAGTGCCGATTATGGAGGAGGCAATCAGCCCCAGCATTTT. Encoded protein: CASSADYGGGNQPQHF.

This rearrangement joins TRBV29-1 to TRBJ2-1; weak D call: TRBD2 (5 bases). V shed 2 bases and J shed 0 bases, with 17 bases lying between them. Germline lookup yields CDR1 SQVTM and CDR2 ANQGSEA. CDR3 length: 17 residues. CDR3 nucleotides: TGCAGCGTTGAATACTTTTCTAGCCCTAGCTCCTACAATGAGCAGTTCTTC. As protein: CSVEYFSSPSSYNEQFF.

CDR3 DNA sequence: TGTGCCACCAGCTTCCGGGACAGGGGGTCCTACGAGCAGTACTTC. Translation: CATSFRDRGSYEQYF. The chain recombines TRBV15 with TRBJ2-7; 11 bases are shared with TRBD1. This CDR3 region has 15 residues. The V and J ends lost 5 bases and 1 base, in that order; junction bases with no gene match: 4. Germline loops: CDR1 LNHNV, CDR2 YYDKDF (reference sequence).

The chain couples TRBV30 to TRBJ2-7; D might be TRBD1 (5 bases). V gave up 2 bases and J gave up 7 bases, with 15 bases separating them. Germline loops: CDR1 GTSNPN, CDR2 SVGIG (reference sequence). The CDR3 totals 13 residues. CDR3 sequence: CAWSTGHLLEQYF. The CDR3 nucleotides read TGTGCCTGGAGTACAGGACACCTCTTGGAGCAGTACTTC. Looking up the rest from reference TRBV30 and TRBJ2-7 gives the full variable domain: SQTIHQWPATLVQPVGSPLSLECTVEGTSNPNLYWYRQAAGRGLQLLFYSVGIGQISSEVPQNLSASRPQDRQFILSSKKLLLSDSGFYLCAWSTGHLLEQYFGPGTRLTVT.

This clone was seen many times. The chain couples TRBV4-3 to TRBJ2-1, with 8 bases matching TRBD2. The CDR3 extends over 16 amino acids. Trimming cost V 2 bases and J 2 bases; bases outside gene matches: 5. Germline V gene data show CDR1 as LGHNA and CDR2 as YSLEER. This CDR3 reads CASSQSAGVAYNEQFF. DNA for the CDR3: TGCGCCAGCAGCCAATCAGCGGGAGTGGCCTACAATGAGCAGTTCTTC.

The DNA for the CDR3 is TGTGCCAGCAGCCTGGGTAGGACAGGGGGGCCGGAGACCCAGCATTTT. Protein: CASSLGRTGGPETQHF. This chain joins TRBV27 and TRBJ1-5; 10 positions agree with TRBD1. With V trimmed by 6 bases and J by 11 bases, 16 bases remained unmatched. This CDR3 is built from 16 residues. The germline V gene has CDR1 MNHEY and CDR2 SMNVEV (reference sequence).

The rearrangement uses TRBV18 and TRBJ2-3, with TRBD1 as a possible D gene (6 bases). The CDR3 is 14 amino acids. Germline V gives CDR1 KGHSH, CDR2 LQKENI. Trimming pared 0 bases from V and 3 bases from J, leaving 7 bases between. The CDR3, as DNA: TGTGCCAGCTCACCACCACAGGGAACAGATACGCAGTATTTT. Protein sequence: CASSPPQGTDTQYF.

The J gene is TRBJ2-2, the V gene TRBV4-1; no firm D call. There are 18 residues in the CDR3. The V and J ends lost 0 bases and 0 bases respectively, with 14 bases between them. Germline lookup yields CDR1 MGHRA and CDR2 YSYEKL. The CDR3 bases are TGCGCCAGCAGCCAAGATAAGTCCCGGAGACCGAACACCGGGGAGCTGTTTTTT. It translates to CASSQDKSRRPNTGELFF.

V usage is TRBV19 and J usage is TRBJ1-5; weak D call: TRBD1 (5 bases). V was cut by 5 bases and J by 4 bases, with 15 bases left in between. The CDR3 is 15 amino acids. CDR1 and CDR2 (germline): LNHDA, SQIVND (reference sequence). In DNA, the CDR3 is TGTGCCAGTAGTGCTCTCGACAGCTCGAATCAGCCCCAGCATTTT. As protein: CASSALDSSNQPQHF.

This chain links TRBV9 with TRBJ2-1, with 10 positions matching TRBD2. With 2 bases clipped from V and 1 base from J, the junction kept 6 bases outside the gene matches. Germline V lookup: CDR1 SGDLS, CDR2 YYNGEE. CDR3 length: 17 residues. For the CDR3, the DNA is TGTGCCAGCAGCGTGGACCCAGCGGGAGGGTCCTACAATGAGCAGTTCTTC. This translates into CASSVDPAGGSYNEQFF.

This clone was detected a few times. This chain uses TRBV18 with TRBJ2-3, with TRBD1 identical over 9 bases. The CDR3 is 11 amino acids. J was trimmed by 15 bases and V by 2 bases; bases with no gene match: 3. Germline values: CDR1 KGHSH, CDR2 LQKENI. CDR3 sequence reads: CASSPGTGSYF. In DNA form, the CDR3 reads TGTGCCAGCTCACCAGGGACAGGGAGTTATTTT.

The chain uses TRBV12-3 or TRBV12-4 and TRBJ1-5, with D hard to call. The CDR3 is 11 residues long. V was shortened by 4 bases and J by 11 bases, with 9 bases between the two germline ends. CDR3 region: CASSSSRAQHF. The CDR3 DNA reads TGTGCCAGCAGTTCGAGTCGGGCCCAGCATTTT.

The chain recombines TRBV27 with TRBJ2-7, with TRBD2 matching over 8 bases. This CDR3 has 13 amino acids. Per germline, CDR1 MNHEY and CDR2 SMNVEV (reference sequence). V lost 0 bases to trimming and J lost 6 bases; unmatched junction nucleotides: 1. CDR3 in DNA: TGTGCCAGCAGTTTATCGCTAGCGGGCGAGCAGTACTTC. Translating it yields CASSLSLAGEQYF.

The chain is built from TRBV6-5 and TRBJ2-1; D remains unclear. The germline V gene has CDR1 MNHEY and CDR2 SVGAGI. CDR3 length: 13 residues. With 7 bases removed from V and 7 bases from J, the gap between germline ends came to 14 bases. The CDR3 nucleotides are TGTGCCAGCATAAGAACCCAGGTGAATGAGCAGTTCTTC. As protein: CASIRTQVNEQFF.

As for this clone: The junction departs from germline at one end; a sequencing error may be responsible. The chain's CDR3 is CASSEGSSYNSPLHF. The CDR3 nucleotides are TGTGCCAGCAGCGAAGGGAGCTCCTATAATTCACCCCTCCACTTT. The chain is built from TRBV6-1 and TRBJ1-6; D is unclear. The CDR3 has 15 residues. The germline gives CDR1 MNHNS, CDR2 SASEGT.

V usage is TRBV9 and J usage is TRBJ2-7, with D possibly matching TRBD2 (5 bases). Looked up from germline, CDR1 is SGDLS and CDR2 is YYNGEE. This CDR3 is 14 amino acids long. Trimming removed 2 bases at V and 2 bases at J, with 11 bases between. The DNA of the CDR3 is TGTGCCAGCAGCGTTTCAGCGGTGACCTACGAGCAGTACTTC. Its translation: CASSVSAVTYEQYF.

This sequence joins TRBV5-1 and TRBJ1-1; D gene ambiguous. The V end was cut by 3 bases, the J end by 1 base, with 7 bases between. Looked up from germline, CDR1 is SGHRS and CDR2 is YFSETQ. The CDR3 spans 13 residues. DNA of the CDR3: TGCGCCAGCAGCTCCACACCGAACACTGAAGCTTTCTTT. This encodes CASSSTPNTEAFF.

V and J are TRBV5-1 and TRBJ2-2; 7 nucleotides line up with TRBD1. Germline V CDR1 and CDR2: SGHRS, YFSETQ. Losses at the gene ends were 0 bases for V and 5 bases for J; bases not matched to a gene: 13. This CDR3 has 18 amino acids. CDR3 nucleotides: TGCGCCAGCAGCTTGGAAAGAGGAGGACAGGTCGCTACCGGGGAGCTGTTTTTT. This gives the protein CASSLERGGQVATGELFF.